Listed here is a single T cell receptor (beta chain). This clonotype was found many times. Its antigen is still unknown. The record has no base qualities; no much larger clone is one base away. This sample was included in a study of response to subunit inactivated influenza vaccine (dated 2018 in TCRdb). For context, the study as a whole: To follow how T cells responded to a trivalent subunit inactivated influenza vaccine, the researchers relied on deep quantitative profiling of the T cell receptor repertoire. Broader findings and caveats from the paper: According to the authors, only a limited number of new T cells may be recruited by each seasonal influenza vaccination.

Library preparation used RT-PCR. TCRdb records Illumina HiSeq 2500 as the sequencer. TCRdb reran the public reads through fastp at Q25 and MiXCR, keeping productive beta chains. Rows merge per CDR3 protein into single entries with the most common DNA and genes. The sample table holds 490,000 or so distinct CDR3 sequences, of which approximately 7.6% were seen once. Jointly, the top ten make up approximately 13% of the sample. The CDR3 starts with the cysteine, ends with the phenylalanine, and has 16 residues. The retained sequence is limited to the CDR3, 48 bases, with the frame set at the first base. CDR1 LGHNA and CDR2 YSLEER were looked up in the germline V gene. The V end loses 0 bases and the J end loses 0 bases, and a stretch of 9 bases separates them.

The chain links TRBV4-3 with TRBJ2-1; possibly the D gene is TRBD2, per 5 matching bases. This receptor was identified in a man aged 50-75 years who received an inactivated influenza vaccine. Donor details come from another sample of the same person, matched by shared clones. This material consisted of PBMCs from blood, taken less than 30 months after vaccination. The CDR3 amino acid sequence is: CASSQDPRGSYNEQFF. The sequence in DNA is TGCGCCAGCAGCCAAGACCCCCGGGGCTCCTACAATGAGCAGTTCTTC.